This T cell receptor beta chain was identified during a study of shared clonotypes between healthy human individuals (dated by TCRdb to 2020 to 2022). Study-wide context: The cohort included a few men and two women between 18 and 49 years of age. Per donor, three plates each were used for CD4 naive and CD4 memory, two for CD8 naive, and one for CD8 memory. Each donor's leukapheresis produced roughly between roughly 0.85 and 10 billion PBMCs. To increase sequencing depth and limit assay-specific biases, TCR repertoire library preparation and sequencing were carried out by different laboratories using diverse techniques. Blood TCR repertoires of roughly 5 healthy adults were deeply sequenced to estimate repertoire size and the extent of clonotype sharing between individuals. Here is what the overall study found, with its caveats: Estimated clonotype richness was generally larger for naive than for memory subsets. Compared with non-shared clonotypes, the clonotypes found in all four sorted-subset donors had higher generation probabilities. Across four donors, roughly 5% of naive CD4, around 3.5% of naive CD8, about 2.3% of memory CD4, and 0.4% to 0.45% of memory CD8 clonotypes were shared. Even with the large sequencing depth, rarefaction of the sorted-subset datasets indicated that sequencing was incomplete. Only blood was sampled, and tissue TCR repertoires likely differ from those in blood. Because the study included a small number of donors, the genetic and exposure-history diversity represented was limited. Pairwise subsampling led to the expectation that sequencing depth would affect the degree of clonotype sharing among donors.

TCR CDR3 regions were amplified from genomic DNA by multiplex PCR using the deep immunoSEQ assay. Extracted genomic DNA from each cell subset was distributed evenly across all wells of several immunoSEQ 96-well plates, and each plate was treated as a replicate. For sorted subsets, roughly 200 ng of genomic DNA, equivalent to around 31,000 T cell genomes, went into each replicate PCR. The purified libraries were quantified using a Qubit 3.0 fluorometer, sized with a Bioanalyzer 2100, and then quantified again using the KAPA Library Quantification kit. Every immunoSEQ 96-well plate was sequenced on a separate single-read 150-cycle Illumina NextSeq 550 flow cell. Per the original workflow: Because only junctional sequences without quality scores were contained in the immunoSEQ output, filtering matching that applied to full-length reads could not be performed. Sequences were annotated with PyIR, a Python wrapper for IgBLAST v1.9, and V/J genes and CDR3 were assigned using IMGT germline references. Reads with weak V/J assignments (E-value above 1e-6), missing CDR3, stop codons, out-of-frame junctions, or ambiguous translated residues were removed. V3J clonotypes were defined as sequences sharing the same inferred V gene, J gene, and CDR3 amino acid sequence. To compute the percentage overlap between repertoires, the number of shared unique clonotypes was divided by the size of the smaller repertoire. RTK rarefaction, the Chao1 estimator, and Recon v2.1 estimates of unobserved clonotypes were used to assess repertoire richness. Generation probabilities for all TCRbeta clonotypes obtained by the gDNA method from a handful of donors were computed using OLGA. The table was pulled from immuneACCESS by TCRdb, which kept in-frame rearrangements only. Such tables lose some clones; where checked, under half of the loss comes from unresolved V genes, and the rest has no known cause. For V, J and clone size, that table is used; D and trimming come from the DNA. For this sample the table gives roughly 110,000 clones, of which about two thirds were detected only once. The ten biggest clones cover around 23% of the sample.

Turning to this clone: This clone's antigen is unknown. Base qualities are not at hand, and no much larger clone is one base apart.

Trimming at the junction amounts to 2 bases on V and 8 bases on J, and the germline ends lie 21 bases apart. Its CDR3 holds 17 amino acids, cysteine through phenylalanine. Only the CDR3 DNA is retained, 51 bases long and in frame from the first base. The germline V gene provides CDR1 KGHSH and CDR2 LQKENI. Donors were healthy HIV-negative adults with no recently reported acute infections or vaccinations. All donors were Caucasian adults living in Nashville, Tennessee, USA. CD8 memory samples were composed of magnetically selected CD45RO+ cells combined with CCR7-negative CD45RA+ effector memory (TemRA) cells. After blood collection by leukapheresis, PBMCs were isolated using Ficoll-Histopaque density gradient centrifugation and then cryopreserved in the vapor phase of liquid nitrogen. Purity and quantity of every magnetically sorted T cell population were checked by analytical flow cytometry. Genomic DNA was isolated from each sorted fraction and quantified by UV absorbance on a Nanodrop 2000c.

The receptor was derived from a woman aged 25-40 years in good health. Source material: memory CD8+ T cells sorted from blood. What the cell subset or site label conveys for this sample: CD45RO+ cells pooled with CCR7-negative TemRA cells. The sequence is built from TRBV18 and TRBJ1-4; 5 matching bases give a weak D call of TRBD1. CDR3 protein: CASSPSNRLNGNEKLFF. The DNA sequence is TGTGCCAGCTCACCAAGCAACAGGCTGAATGGTAACGAAAAACTGTTTTTT. With the portions outside the CDR3 filled from the reference TRBV18 and TRBJ1-4 genes, the complete variable region becomes NAGVMQNPRHLVRRRGQEARLRCSPMKGHSHVYWYRQLPEEGLKFMVYLQKENIIDESGMPKERFSAEFPKEGPSILRIQQVVRGDSAAYFCASSPSNRLNGNEKLFFGSGTQLSVL.